A selection of T cell receptor beta chains follows, all from one sample in a study of blood T cell repertoires in COVID-19. The method was immunoSEQ multiplex PCR; TCRdb's version includes in-frame clones alone and lacks a portion of them. The table lists tens of thousands of clones, roughly 89% of them singletons. Input material: peripheral blood. The receptors originated from a man aged 45 to 65 with active COVID-19. CDR3s leave out the opening cysteine and the closing phenylalanine or tryptophan.

v_call	j_call	cdr3_aa
TRBV6-5	TRBJ1-5	ASSYSAGNQRQPQH
TRBV5-1	TRBJ2-3	ASSPGGGQGDTQY
TRBV6-2/TRBV6-3	TRBJ2-3	ASSYQQGGTDTQY
TRBV2	TRBJ1-5	ASSGTSVYQPQH
TRBV5-1	TRBJ2-5	ASSPGSISAETQY
TRBV7-9	TRBJ1-1	ASSLRLTGVLNTEAF
TRBV10-1	TRBJ1-1	ASSSGTAITEAF
TRBV3-1/TRBV3-2	TRBJ2-7	ASSSGLAGTYEQY
TRBV24-1	TRBJ2-3	ATAPRGNTDTQY
TRBV6-2/TRBV6-3	TRBJ1-2	ASSYPGVYGYT
TRBV29-1	TRBJ1-2	SVEWPGQGVNSYGYT
TRBV30	TRBJ1-2	AWARRLNYGYT
TRBV5-4	TRBJ2-6	ASSSLAGLRSGANVLT
TRBV7-2	TRBJ2-7	ASSPTRRYEQY
TRBV9	TRBJ1-2	ASSEGDRPNYGYT
TRBV14	TRBJ2-3	ASSPPSVDTQY
TRBV10-3	TRBJ1-3	AISPVSSGNTIY
TRBV5-4	TRBJ2-5	ASSSTGTSGGAETQY
TRBV7-2	TRBJ2-1	ASSLRGGQLGNEQF
TRBV6-1	TRBJ2-3	ASSEAAGVTDTQY
TRBV9	TRBJ2-3	ASSVGAGYTDTQY
TRBV12-3/TRBV12-4	TRBJ1-1	ASSLVGNTEAF
TRBV29-1	TRBJ2-4	SVTKTEAKNIQY
TRBV5-4	TRBJ1-5	ASRIGVAGPQH
TRBV6-2/TRBV6-3	TRBJ2-2	ASSWVRGAGVAGAGELF
TRBV15	TRBJ2-6	ATSRRNRAGANVLT
TRBV11-2	TRBJ1-4	ASSAVDRGIEKLF
TRBV20-1	TRBJ1-5	SASRGQYDQPQH
TRBV4-1	TRBJ2-1	ASSRGTGGFEQF
TRBV12-5	TRBJ1-2	ASGLVGTGVYGYT
TRBV7-6	TRBJ2-3	ASSGSGTGADTQY
TRBV5-8	TRBJ1-1	ASSLFGQGNTEAF
TRBV7-9	TRBJ1-1	ASSPQGAYTEAF
TRBV5-1	TRBJ2-5	ASSSTGVGTETQY
TRBV2	TRBJ1-1	ASKPTGGFTEAF
TRBV11-2	TRBJ1-5	ASSLRESRQPQH
TRBV5-1	TRBJ1-2	ASSVMGGNYGYT
TRBV5-1	TRBJ2-1	ASRPPRGRNEQF
TRBV18	TRBJ2-7	ASSLRDRTSYEQY
TRBV2	TRBJ2-3	ASSDGTGGEDTQY
TRBV14	TRBJ2-5	ASSQGLTRGETQY
TRBV7-3	TRBJ1-1	ASSPLLGTEAF
TRBV9	TRBJ1-2	ASSVGTGKVDGYT
TRBV5-4	TRBJ2-1	ASSGKLAGGPDEQF
TRBV9	TRBJ1-6	ASSVSGSYNSPLH
TRBV19	TRBJ1-2	ASNVGVTGYT